Listed here are 16 T cell receptor beta chains from one sample, sequenced in a study of cytomegalovirus exposure and HLA in healthy donors. PCR used 60 Vbeta primers and 13 Jbeta primers. The protocol was immunoSEQ multiplex PCR, while the TCRdb copy is restricted to in-frame clones and leaves out a portion. Here the sample spans over 200,000 clones, about 72% being singletons. The material sequenced was PBMCs. The origin of the receptors is a male donor in good health and CMV-seronegative.

The chain combines TRBV5-4 with TRBJ2-7; D may be TRBD2 (6 bases). The CDR3 sequence is 14 residues long. Between the trimmed V and J ends, which lost 0 bases and 2 bases, there was a span of 9 bases. From germline, CDR1 is SGHNT and CDR2 YYREEE (reference sequence). CDR3 sequence (DNA): TGTGCCAGCAGCTTGGTCGGGAGTACCTACGAGCAGTACTTC. This gives the protein CASSLVGSTYEQYF.

This chain uses TRBV9 with TRBJ2-7, with 8 bases fitting TRBD1. This CDR3 has 15 residues. The germline V gene has CDR1 SGDLS and CDR2 YYNGEE. Trimming at V came to 7 bases and at J to 7 bases, leaving 16 bases not matched to a gene. CDR3 residues: CASPSFRQGQEEQYF. The CDR3 nucleotides are TGTGCCAGCCCTTCCTTTAGACAGGGGCAGGAGGAGCAGTACTTC.

This clone was counted between two and nine times. The V call is TRBV11-2, the J call TRBJ2-2; D is undetermined. Trimming stripped 3 bases from V and 6 bases from J, with 5 bases between. CDR1 SGHAT and CDR2 FQNNGV come from the germline V gene. The CDR3 is 12 amino acids. The CDR3 nucleotides are TGTGCCAGCAGCTTCCATGCCGGGGAGCTGTTTTTT. This translates into CASSFHAGELFF.

This clone was seen only once. The rearrangement uses TRBV6-7 and TRBJ2-5; 11 bases fit TRBD1. TRBV6-7 falls under the ORF class, with uncertain function. CDR3 size: 18 residues. Germline trimming cut 6 bases from V and 4 bases from J; bases unmatched to any gene: 16. The CDR3 nucleotides read TGTGCCAGCAGCCTCATGAAATATTCGGACAGGGGGCCAGAGACCCAGTACTTC. Translated: CASSLMKYSDRGPETQYF.

The rearrangement uses TRBV6-6 and TRBJ2-7; 10 bases agree with TRBD1. The V gene's germline CDR1 is MNHNY and CDR2 SVGAGI (reference sequence). The CDR3 is 16 residues long. With V trimmed by 5 bases and J by 0 bases, 7 bases remained unmatched. The CDR3 loop is CASSLPGQGFSYEQYF. The CDR3 nucleotides are TGTGCCAGCAGTCTACCGGGACAGGGGTTCTCCTACGAGCAGTACTTC.

The V gene is TRBV5-5, the J gene TRBJ2-1, with TRBD1 matching 7 bases. The CDR3 is made up of 15 amino acids. CDR1 is SGHKS, CDR2 YYEKEE, per germline (reference sequence). The trim removed 3 bases at V and 4 bases at J, leaving 7 bases unmatched. The DNA for the CDR3 is TGTGCCAGCAGCTCGGAGGACAGGATATACAATGAGCAGTTCTTC. Its translation: CASSSEDRIYNEQFF.

The rearrangement links TRBV30 to TRBJ2-5, with D perhaps matching TRBD1 (5 bases). The CDR3 length is 13 residues. Germline V gives CDR1 GTSNPN, CDR2 SVGIG (reference sequence). Trimming took 3 bases from V and 2 from J, leaving 10 bases between them. This CDR3 reads CAWRRQGQETQYF. The CDR3 DNA is TGTGCCTGGAGGAGGCAGGGACAAGAGACCCAGTACTTC. Full variable domain (remainder filled in from reference TRBV30 and TRBJ2-5): SQTIHQWPATLVQPVGSPLSLECTVEGTSNPNLYWYRQAAGRGLQLLFYSVGIGQISSEVPQNLSASRPQDRQFILSSKKLLLSDSGFYLCAWRRQGQETQYFGPGTRLLVL.

In the case of this clone: Other nucleotide sequences in the sample specify the same CDR3. The rearrangement links TRBV9 to TRBJ1-1, with D perhaps TRBD1 (5 bases). The CDR3 sequence is 12 residues long. Germline V gene sequence: CDR1 SGDLS, CDR2 YYNGEE. The V end was cut by 0 bases, the J end by 7 bases, with 7 bases between. CDR3 sequence (DNA): TGTGCCAGCAGCGTAGTCGGGGGTGAAGCTTTCTTT. This codes for CASSVVGGEAFF.

The chain links TRBV5-4 to TRBJ2-1, with a possible D match to TRBD2 (5 bases). The germline V and J ends were trimmed by 4 bases and 8 bases, with 25 bases remaining between them. The CDR3 totals 17 residues. Germline V lookup: CDR1 SGHNT, CDR2 YYREEE (reference sequence). CDR3: CASSRAGGGPGMYEQFF. The CDR3 DNA reads TGTGCCAGCAGCCGTGCGGGCGGAGGCCCAGGAATGTATGAGCAGTTCTTC. Complete variable domain (other parts from reference TRBV5-4 and TRBJ2-1): ETGVTQSPTHLIKTRGQQVTLRCSSQSGHNTVSWYQQALGQGPQFIFQYYREEENGRGNFPPRFSGLQFPNYSSELNVNALELDDSALYLCASSRAGGGPGMYEQFFGPGTRLTVL.

In this sample, this clone turned up a few times. The J gene is TRBJ2-7, the V gene TRBV5-1; 7 positions agree with TRBD2. The germline CDR1 and CDR2 sequences are SGHRS and YFSETQ. The V gene end was trimmed by 0 bases and the J gene end by 3 bases; junction bases not matched to a gene: 9. CDR3 length: 16 residues. In nucleotides, the CDR3 is TGCGCCAGCAGCTTGGTTCTCGGGAGGACTCGCTACGAGCAGTACTTC. Its protein is CASSLVLGRTRYEQYF.

The V call is TRBV18, the J call TRBJ2-5; 10 bases are shared with TRBD2. In germline, CDR1 is KGHSH, CDR2 LQKENI. V shed 0 bases, J shed 0 bases, and the junction held 10 bases outside the gene matches. The CDR3 contains 19 residues. This CDR3 reads CASSPPPSGRKEDQETQYF. In DNA, the CDR3 is TGTGCCAGCTCACCACCGCCTAGCGGGAGAAAGGAGGACCAAGAGACCCAGTACTTC.

V and J are TRBV2 and TRBJ1-6, with D possibly TRBD1 on 5 matching bases. The CDR3 has 16 amino acids. Germline assignment: CDR1 SNHLY and CDR2 FYNNEI. V lost 4 bases, J lost 8 bases, and 18 bases lay in between. CDR3 bases: TGTGCCAGCAGTGCGGGTGTAGGGCAGGGCGATTCACCCCTCCACTTT. Translating gives CASSAGVGQGDSPLHF.

This rearrangement joins TRBV5-5 to TRBJ2-3; no reliable D call. Germline lookup yields CDR1 SGHKS and CDR2 YYEKEE (reference sequence). The CDR3 sequence is 15 residues long. V was pared by 1 base and J by 0 bases, with 9 bases between. CDR3 bases: TGTGCCAGCAGCTTGATTGTCGGGAGCACAGATACGCAGTATTTT. This codes for CASSLIVGSTDTQYF.

V is TRBV7-9 and J is TRBJ1-3; D remains unclear. Trimming removed 1 base at V and 1 base at J, with 11 bases between. The CDR3 extends over 16 amino acids. The V gene's germline CDR1 is SEHNR and CDR2 FQNEAQ (reference sequence). The DNA for the CDR3 is TGTGCCAGCAGCTTAGGTGCTAGCTGGTCTGGAAACACCATATATTTT. Translating it yields CASSLGASWSGNTIYF.

The chain joins TRBV18 to TRBJ2-2; a weak D match, TRBD1 (5 bases). The CDR3 is 17 residues long. Deletions cut 2 bases from V and 5 bases from J, with 18 bases between. CDR1 is KGHSH, CDR2 LQKENI, per germline. The CDR3 here is CASSPAFGQGRTGELFF. DNA for the CDR3: TGTGCCAGCTCACCAGCGTTTGGGCAGGGTCGGACCGGGGAGCTGTTTTTT.

V and J are TRBV18 and TRBJ2-1; TRBD1 is a possible D gene (6 bases). The CDR3 contains 13 residues. V lost 3 bases, J lost 8 bases, and 11 bases lay in between. CDR1 KGHSH and CDR2 LQKENI come from the germline V gene. The CDR3 reads CASSPTQGYEQFF. The CDR3, as DNA: TGTGCCAGCTCACCTACACAGGGATATGAGCAGTTCTTC.